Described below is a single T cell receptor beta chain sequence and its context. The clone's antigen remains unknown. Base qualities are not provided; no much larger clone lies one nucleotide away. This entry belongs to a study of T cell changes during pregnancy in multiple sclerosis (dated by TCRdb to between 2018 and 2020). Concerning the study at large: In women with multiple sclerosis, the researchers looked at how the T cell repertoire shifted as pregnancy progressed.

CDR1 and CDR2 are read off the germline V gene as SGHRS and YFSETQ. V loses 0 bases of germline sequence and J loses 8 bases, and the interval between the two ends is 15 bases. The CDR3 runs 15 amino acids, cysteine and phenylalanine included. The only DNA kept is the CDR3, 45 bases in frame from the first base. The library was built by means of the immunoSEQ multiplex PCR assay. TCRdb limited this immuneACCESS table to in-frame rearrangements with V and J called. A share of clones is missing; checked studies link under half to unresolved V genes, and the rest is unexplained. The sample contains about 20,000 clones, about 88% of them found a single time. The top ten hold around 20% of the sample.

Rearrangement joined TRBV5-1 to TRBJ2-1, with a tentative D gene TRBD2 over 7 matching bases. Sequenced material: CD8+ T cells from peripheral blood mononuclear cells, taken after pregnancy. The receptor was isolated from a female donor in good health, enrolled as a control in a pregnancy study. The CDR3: CASSLERGDIDEQFF. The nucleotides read TGCGCCAGCAGCTTGGAACGGGGGGACATCGATGAGCAGTTCTTC.